This TCR beta chain was sequenced for a study of T cell repertoires in cytomegalovirus infection (dated by TCRdb to about 2019). Some background on the complete study: Peptide stimulations targeted recently identified HLA-C-restricted CMV epitopes, whose presentation resists viral immunomodulation, together with well-studied HLA-B-restricted epitopes. Because public TCR beta signatures pointed to carriage of CMV infection together with the matching HLA type, the HLA type of each donor mattered for the analysis.

What the treatment or condition label conveys for this sample: in vitro stimulation with specific CMV peptide epitopes to enrich CMV-specific T cells. The CDR3 starts with the cysteine, ends with the phenylalanine, and has 14 residues. Just CDR3 DNA is preserved here, 42 bases in frame from base 1. The germline V gene (reference sequence) gives CDR1 as WNHNN and CDR2 as SYGVQD. V and J lose 6 bases and 1 base, and a span of 12 bases separates them. TCRdb lists the instrument as Illumina HiSeq 1500. TCRdb trimmed public reads at Q25 via fastp, called clones via MiXCR and kept in-frame beta chains. Rows merge per CDR3 protein into single entries with the most common DNA and genes. The sample includes approximately 990,000 distinct CDR3 sequences, with 30% to 40% observed a single time. Together, the top ten hold more than 12% of the sample. This clonotype was picked up a small number of times. What antigen it recognizes has not been identified. Base qualities are not provided; no much larger clone lies one nucleotide away.

On the study overall, not on this receptor specifically: In both this cohort and an independent cohort of 300 to 450 donors, the cumulative frequency of public TCR beta family members distinguished carriers of CMV infection plus the relevant HLA type. In the ex vivo response, HLA-C-restricted CMV-specific TCR beta clonotypes were dominant, and in two of eight donors the single most frequent clonotype came from this HLA-C-restricted group.

The V and J segments used are TRBV10-1 and TRBJ1-1; TRBD1 might be the D gene, on 5 matching bases. Sequenced material: cultured CD8+ T cells from PBMCs, taken from culture after CMV antigen stimulation. This clonotype was sampled from a human donor in good health (CMV status not recorded). Some clones in this sample may be carry-over from other donors' samples. The CDR3 reads CASSAVRANTEAFF. The DNA sequence follows: TGCGCCAGCAGCGCTGTCAGGGCGAACACTGAAGCTTTCTTT.